The T cell receptor beta chain described here comes from a study of cytotoxic CD8 clonotypes in ibrutinib-treated CLL. Across the whole study: Sequencing produced an average of about 280,000 productive templates and under 95,000 productive rearrangements per sample.

Produced via immunoSEQ multiplex PCR; TCRdb's table is partial and in-frame only. The sample comprises around 97,000 clones, around 73% of which are singletons, and around 32% rests with the top ten. This clone occurred once. The target antigen is unknown. The V and J ends lost 6 bases and 13 bases, in that order; junction bases with no gene match: 6. Germline lookup yields CDR1 MNHEY and CDR2 SVGAGI. The CDR3 covers 12 residues. Study findings and constraints: Timing of sampling differed between sustained-remission and progressing patients. Public clonotypes were seen rarely and were contracted or stable on treatment.

The chain has TRBV6-5 and TRBJ2-5, with 12 bases that match TRBD2. Sample: PBMCs, taken after 12 months of ibrutinib treatment. This receptor was taken from a human donor with chronic lymphocytic leukemia. CDR3 coding DNA: TGTGCCAGCAGACCTAGCGGGGGGGCCCCGTACTTC. Translation: CASRPSGGAPYF.